A selection of T cell receptor beta chains follows, all from one sample in a study of glioma-infiltrating T cells after dendritic cell vaccination. Only in-frame clones appear in the TCRdb table, and some are missing; sequencing was by immunoSEQ multiplex PCR. The data contain about 110,000 clones, 90% of them singletons. The source was blood, collected after dendritic cell vaccination. The receptors derive from a human donor with glioblastoma. Each CDR3 is given with its conserved first and last residue. Each record gives: clone size, V gene, J gene, D gene, CDR3 DNA, CDR3 protein. D genes are given only for firm matches. Rows may omit the clone size; those that give it use once, few, many or a size class.

NA	TRBV19	TRBJ1-2	NA	TGTGCCAGTAGTATCCGCGACTATGGCTACACCTTC	CASSIRDYGYTF
NA	TRBV18	TRBJ1-3	NA	TGTGCCAGCTCACCAACATTCCCGACAGGCGGAGGAAACACCATATATTTT	CASSPTFPTGGGNTIYF
NA	TRBV5-8	TRBJ1-1	NA	TGTGCCAGCAGCCTCGACAGGAGCGGAAAAGCTTTCTTT	CASSLDRSGKAFF
NA	TRBV7-9	TRBJ1-2	NA	TGTGCCAGCAGCTTAAGGGGTCAGGCCGAAATCAAAAACTATGGCTACACCTTC	CASSLRGQAEIKNYGYTF
NA	TRBV5-6	TRBJ1-3	TRBD1	TGTGCCAGCAGCCCGAGGACAGGGGGAAACACCATATATTTT	CASSPRTGGNTIYF
NA	TRBV7-3	TRBJ2-7	NA	TGTGCCAGCAGCCTCGACACCTACGAGCAGTACTTC	CASSLDTYEQYF
NA	TRBV5-4	TRBJ2-5	TRBD1	TGTGCCAGCAGCGACAGGGGCCCGCGGTTGGAGACCCAGTACTTC	CASSDRGPRLETQYF
NA	TRBV4-1	TRBJ2-3	NA	TGCGCCAGCAGCCAAGACTTATCTAGCACAGATACGCAGTATTTT	CASSQDLSSTDTQYF
NA	TRBV28	TRBJ1-2	NA	TGTGCCAGCAGTCCTCAACCGACAGGAAGGGACTATGGCTACACCTTC	CASSPQPTGRDYGYTF
NA	TRBV11-3	TRBJ2-5	NA	TGTGCCAGCAGCTTATCTCGGGGGACGGAGACCCAGTACTTC	CASSLSRGTETQYF
NA	TRBV11-2	TRBJ2-3	NA	TGTGCCAGCAGGACCTGGGGCCGGGGGGCCCGGTTAGATACGCAGTATTTT	CASRTWGRGARLDTQYF
NA	TRBV6-6	TRBJ1-6	NA	TGTGCCAGCAGTTACCAATCTAGCTATTCACCCCTCCACTTT	CASSYQSSYSPLHF
once	TRBV27	TRBJ2-7	NA	TGTGCCAGCAGTTTAACGGCAGCGTCCTACGAACAGTACTTC	CASSLTAASYEQYF
NA	TRBV5-1	TRBJ2-1	NA	TGCGCCAGTAGGGACTTTCAAGGTGAGCAGTTCTTC	CASRDFQGEQFF
NA	TRBV2	TRBJ1-2	NA	TGTGCCAGCAGTGAAGGCGCAAACTATGGCTACACCTTC	CASSEGANYGYTF
NA	TRBV2	TRBJ2-3	TRBD2	TGTGCCACCTCTCTCCTAGCGGGAGGAGCCGATACGCAGTATTTT	CATSLLAGGADTQYF
NA	TRBV9	TRBJ1-3	NA	TGTGCCAGCAGCGTAGATGGGGCCCCCCAAGGAAACACCATATATTTT	CASSVDGAPQGNTIYF
NA	TRBV30	TRBJ2-7	TRBD1	TGTGCCTGGAGGGGACAGGGACGCACCTACGAGCAGTACTTC	CAWRGQGRTYEQYF
few	TRBV27	TRBJ2-1	TRBD2	TGTGCCAGCAGTCCGACTAGCGGGATTTTCAATGAGCAGTTCTTC	CASSPTSGIFNEQFF
NA	TRBV7-6	TRBJ2-1	TRBD1	TGTGCCAGCAGCTTAGAGGACAGGGTCTCCTACAATGAGCAGTTCTTC	CASSLEDRVSYNEQFF
NA	TRBV6-5	TRBJ2-7	TRBD1	TGTGCCAGCAGTGCCCGACAGGGAAGGTACGAGCAGTACTTC	CASSARQGRYEQYF
once	TRBV7-9	TRBJ1-4	NA	TGTGCCAGCAGTTATCCTAATGAAAAACTGTTTTTT	CASSYPNEKLFF
NA	TRBV27	TRBJ2-7	NA	TGTGCCAGCAGCCTGACGGATTCCCTTGGGCGCATCTCCTACGAGCAGTACTTC	CASSLTDSLGRISYEQYF
NA	TRBV5-1	TRBJ2-7	NA	TGCGCCAGCAGCTTTGACAGCCCTCTGGACGAGCAGTACTTC	CASSFDSPLDEQYF
NA	TRBV5-1	TRBJ2-1	NA	TGCGCCAGCAGCCAAAGGATAGACTGGAGCTCCTACAATGAGCAGTTCTTC	CASSQRIDWSSYNEQFF
NA	TRBV29-1	TRBJ2-7	TRBD1	TGCAGCGTTTGGGTTCAGGGGGCCTACGAGCAGTACTTC	CSVWVQGAYEQYF
NA	TRBV5-4	TRBJ2-4	NA	TGTGCCAGCAGCCCGCCACCGACCGCGGCGGCGGCCATTCAGTACTTC	CASSPPPTAAAAIQYF
NA	TRBV7-9	TRBJ2-3	TRBD2	TGTGCCAGCAGCTTCCCTTTAGCGGGAGTGGACACAGATACGCAGTATTTT	CASSFPLAGVDTDTQYF
NA	TRBV7-2	TRBJ1-5	TRBD1	TGTGCCAGCAGCTCCGAGACCGGGACAGGGTATCAGCCCCAGCATTTT	CASSSETGTGYQPQHF
NA	TRBV29-1	TRBJ2-5	NA	TGCAGCGTCGCCCTCGGAGAGACCCAGTACTTC	CSVALGETQYF
NA	TRBV19	TRBJ1-2	TRBD1	TGTGCCAGTAAACGACAGGGGGACTATGGCTACACCTTC	CASKRQGDYGYTF
NA	TRBV13	TRBJ2-1	NA	TGTGCCAGCAGCTTAGGCCTACGGAATGAGCAGTTCTTC	CASSLGLRNEQFF
NA	TRBV6-4	TRBJ2-1	NA	TGTGCCAGCCGTCCGATAGTGGGAGCTATATCCTACAATGAGCAGTTCTTC	CASRPIVGAISYNEQFF
NA	TRBV15	TRBJ1-4	NA	TGTGCCACCAGCAGAGATGACCCGGGTGAAAAACTGTTTTTT	CATSRDDPGEKLFF
NA	TRBV5-5	TRBJ1-2	TRBD1	TGTGCCAGCAGCGACGGACAGGGGATCTATGGCTACACCTTC	CASSDGQGIYGYTF
NA	TRBV30	TRBJ1-4	TRBD1	TGTGCCTGGAGTGCCAGGGGGTCTAATGAAAAACTGTTTTTT	CAWSARGSNEKLFF
NA	TRBV5-1	TRBJ2-3	NA	TGCGCCAGCAGCTTCGGGGATTTGCCAACCTCAGATACGCAGTATTTT	CASSFGDLPTSDTQYF
NA	TRBV6-1	TRBJ1-4	NA	TGTGCCAGCAGTGATATCCTACAGGGTAATGAAAAACTGTTTTTT	CASSDILQGNEKLFF
once	TRBV30	TRBJ1-4	TRBD1	TGTGCCTGGAGTAGACAGGGCCCATTGGTAAAACTGTTTTTT	CAWSRQGPLVKLFF
NA	TRBV9	TRBJ2-7	TRBD1	TGTGCCAGCAGCTTAGGGACAGGTCTCGAGCAGTACTTC	CASSLGTGLEQYF
NA	TRBV2	TRBJ1-2	NA	TGTGCCAGCAGGGACAGCCTGAACTATGGCTACACCTTC	CASRDSLNYGYTF
NA	TRBV10-3	TRBJ2-1	TRBD2	TGTGCCATCAGCCCGGGGGGAGCGGAGAGCTCCTACAATGAGCAGTTCTTC	CAISPGGAESSYNEQFF
NA	TRBV4-1	TRBJ2-7	NA	TGCGCCAGCAGCCAAGATGCTAGCCGACTCGAGCAGTACTTC	CASSQDASRLEQYF
NA	TRBV5-4	TRBJ2-1	TRBD2	TGTGCCAGCAGCTGGGCGGGAGAGAACAATGAGCAGTTCTTC	CASSWAGENNEQFF